This TCR beta chain originates from a study of T cells in Graves' hyperthyroidism and ophthalmopathy (dated by TCRdb to between 2018 and 2020). Background for the entire study: Peripheral blood samples were taken at the time of initial diagnosis, prior to any treatment. TCR V-J signatures able to tell the groups apart were searched for in a discovery cohort of 90 to 100 patients, of whom more than 40 had Graves' ophthalmopathy and under 65 had stable Graves' hyperthyroidism. Prospective prediction of ophthalmopathy was tested in an independent validation cohort of some 20 hyperthyroidism patients and 17 patients who later progressed to ophthalmopathy. The approximately 100 discovery patients were divided at random into training and test sets in a 7:3 ratio. The study also compared thyroid tissue and blood T-cell repertoires from more than 5 Graves' hyperthyroidism patients. After blood sampling, hyperthyroidism patients were treated with methimazole at a starting dose of 30 mg daily, and ophthalmopathy patients were treated with high-dose intravenous methylprednisolone. TCR Vbeta CDR3 sequencing of 120 to 150 peripheral blood samples (roughly 41 ophthalmopathy, some 75 hyperthyroidism and roughly 17 progressor patients) is reported in the paper.

Amplification of TCR beta CDR3 regions was carried out from RNA transcripts. The first round of RT-PCR for the TCR CDR3 was performed with the HTBI primer set and the Qiagen OneStep RT-PCR kit. The libraries were constructed in a second round of multiplex PCR and then size-selected and purified. Libraries were sequenced paired-end with 100 bp reads on an Illumina HiSeq2000. Regarding the original processing steps: Raw data were processed with SOAPnuke, discarding reads with adapters, uncalled bases, mean Phred below 15, or no exact constant-primer or identifier match. High-quality paired reads were merged using COPE v1.2.5, and each unique nucleotide sequence was defined as a clonotype. MiTCR v1.1 was used to align the clonotypes against IMGT TRBV, TRBD and TRBJ reference segments. Analysis was restricted to V-J combinations with a frequency above 0.0001, which covered 98% to 99.2% of repertoires. The TCS score was defined as F50 (clonal expansion) divided by E x V (chaos), with BLOSUM62-based TCRdist calculated between CDR3 peptides within each V-J. Welch's t-statistics and random forest reduced around 520 V-J features to 13, which were used in a naive Bayes classifier (R e1071). The similarity between thyroid and blood repertoires was quantified using the Morisita-Horn index. TCRdb trimmed the raw reads at Q25, called clones with MiXCR and kept productive beta chains. Rows with a matching CDR3 protein are joined into one entry that keeps the most common DNA and genes. The authors' filters were not applied to this entry. The sample table lists around 800,000 distinct CDR3 sequences, roughly 37% of them with a count of one. The top ten clones comprise approximately 10% of the sample.

A patient counted as having stable Graves' hyperthyroidism if no progression to ophthalmopathy occurred over 18 months of follow-up. The hyperthyroidism patients were between 18 and 65 years old and newly diagnosed, with a disease duration of less than 2 months. Any patient with an uncontrolled infection, another autoimmune disease, pregnancy or lactation was excluded. Diagnoses relied on clinical symptoms, serum thyroxine and TRAb, thyroid ultrasound and orbital computed tomography. Ficoll-Paque density gradient centrifugation was used to isolate PBMCs from 8 to 10 ml of fresh peripheral blood. Trizol reagent was used to extract total RNA, and RNA quality was then checked on an Agilent 2100 Bioanalyzer. Taken from the germline V gene, the CDR1 and CDR2 loops are SNHLY and FYNNEI. V loses 8 bases, J loses 0 bases, and the germline ends lie 19 bases apart. CDR3 length: 16 amino acids, cysteine to phenylalanine. The sequence is cut down to CDR3 DNA, 48 bases in frame from base 1.

Study-wide conclusions, independent of this receptor: Sample size was not statistically predetermined, and investigators were not blinded to group allocation. In validation, the model predicted progression to ophthalmopathy with approximately 70% sensitivity and less than 75% specificity, a median of 6.5 months before onset. A model built on a 13 V-J signature distinguished ophthalmopathy from stable hyperthyroidism, reaching roughly 88% sensitivity and around 81% specificity in cross-validation and 80%/75% in testing. Most expanded thyroid clonotypes (frequency above 0.001) were also detected in blood, suggesting blood repertoires may reflect thyroid immune responses.

For this clonotype: What this receptor recognizes is not known. Qualities for individual bases were not recorded, and no much larger clone is one base off.

Material: blood. The sequence came from a man between 18 and 29 years old with Graves' hyperthyroidism. Recombination linked TRBV2 to TRBJ1-1, with the D gene not clear enough to name. The CDR3 region: CASSSPSRTVNTEAFF. The DNA sequence is TGTGCCAGCTCCAGTCCGTCGCGGACGGTGAACACTGAAGCTTTCTTT.